Listed below are T cell receptor beta chains from one sample, sequenced in a study of control samples from healthy donors and cancer patients. The repertoire was sequenced with immunoSEQ multiplex PCR; TCRdb's copy has only in-frame clones and lacks some. The data show about 71,000 clones, under 90% seen once. Sequencing was performed on PBMCs. Receptors originate from a man aged 55 to 70 with lung cancer. CDR3s include the opening cysteine and the closing phenylalanine or tryptophan. The D gene is left open where the match is weak. The size entry is marked missing in some rows and otherwise reads once, few, many or a size class.

v_call: TRBV7-3; clone_size: once; d_call: TRBD2; j_call: TRBJ2-3; cdr3_aa: CASSRGLFNTDTQYF; cdr3_nt: TGTGCCAGCAGCCGGGGACTATTTAACACAGATACGCAGTATTTT
v_call: TRBV5-4; clone_size: .; d_call: TRBD1; j_call: TRBJ1-2; cdr3_aa: CASSPAGGGARGYIF; cdr3_nt: TGTGCCAGCAGCCCAGCTGGAGGGGGCGCGAGAGGCTACATCTTC
v_call: TRBV5-1; clone_size: once; d_call: .; j_call: TRBJ1-5; cdr3_aa: CASSLESNQPQHF; cdr3_nt: TGCGCCAGCAGCTTGGAAAGCAATCAGCCCCAGCATTTT
v_call: TRBV6-1; clone_size: few; d_call: TRBD1; j_call: TRBJ2-5; cdr3_aa: CASSVAGNRGWETQYF; cdr3_nt: TGTGCCAGCAGTGTTGCTGGGAACAGGGGATGGGAGACCCAGTACTTC
v_call: TRBV24-1; clone_size: .; d_call: .; j_call: TRBJ1-6; cdr3_aa: CATSGQGDNSPLHF; cdr3_nt: TGTGCCACCAGTGGGCAGGGAGATAATTCACCCCTCCACTTT
v_call: TRBV27; clone_size: .; d_call: .; j_call: TRBJ2-7; cdr3_aa: CASRMGPGGASYEQYF; cdr3_nt: TGTGCCAGCAGAATGGGGCCTGGGGGTGCCTCCTACGAGCAGTACTTC
v_call: TRBV6-5; clone_size: .; d_call: .; j_call: TRBJ2-1; cdr3_aa: CASRTVNEQFF; cdr3_nt: TGTGCCAGCAGGACAGTGAATGAGCAGTTCTTC
v_call: TRBV5-1; clone_size: .; d_call: .; j_call: TRBJ2-1; cdr3_aa: CASSMGRNSYNEQFF; cdr3_nt: TGCGCCAGCAGCATGGGACGGAACTCCTACAATGAGCAGTTCTTC
v_call: TRBV11-3; clone_size: .; d_call: TRBD1; j_call: TRBJ2-1; cdr3_aa: CASSPGGDRGVLSLYNEQFF; cdr3_nt: TGTGCCAGCAGCCCAGGGGGGGACAGGGGGGTATTGTCCCTCTACAATGAGCAGTTCTTC
v_call: TRBV18; clone_size: .; d_call: TRBD1; j_call: TRBJ1-4; cdr3_aa: CASSPPGDRVSEKLFF; cdr3_nt: TGTGCCAGCTCACCACCGGGGGACAGGGTGAGCGAAAAACTGTTTTTT
v_call: TRBV6-5; clone_size: .; d_call: .; j_call: TRBJ1-5; cdr3_aa: CASSPISNQPQHF; cdr3_nt: TGTGCCAGCAGTCCCATTAGCAATCAGCCCCAGCATTTT
v_call: TRBV5-1; clone_size: medium-sized; d_call: TRBD2; j_call: TRBJ2-1; cdr3_aa: CASRAGGGDYNEQFF; cdr3_nt: TGCGCCAGCCGAGCCGGCGGGGGGGACTACAATGAGCAGTTCTTC
v_call: TRBV6-1; clone_size: .; d_call: .; j_call: TRBJ1-2; cdr3_aa: CASSEGGQQGKSGGYTF; cdr3_nt: TGTGCCAGCAGTGAAGGGGGGCAACAGGGAAAATCTGGCGGCTACACCTTC
v_call: TRBV6-5; clone_size: once; d_call: TRBD1; j_call: TRBJ1-4; cdr3_aa: CASSTGGTNEKLFF; cdr3_nt: TGTGCCAGCAGCACAGGGGGAACTAATGAAAAACTGTTTTTT
v_call: TRBV9; clone_size: .; d_call: TRBD1; j_call: TRBJ2-1; cdr3_aa: CASSPHPKGTGSYNEQFF; cdr3_nt: TGTGCCAGCAGCCCCCATCCTAAGGGGACAGGGTCTTACAATGAGCAGTTCTTC
v_call: TRBV4-1; clone_size: .; d_call: .; j_call: TRBJ1-2; cdr3_aa: CASSQEPRAGRNGYTF; cdr3_nt: TGCGCCAGCAGCCAAGAGCCCCGCGCCGGGAGGAATGGCTACACCTTC
v_call: TRBV7-2; clone_size: .; d_call: .; j_call: TRBJ1-6; cdr3_aa: CASSASPREFYNSPLHF; cdr3_nt: TGTGCCAGCAGCGCGTCTCCCAGGGAGTTCTATAATTCACCCCTCCACTTT
v_call: TRBV25-1; clone_size: .; d_call: .; j_call: TRBJ2-2; cdr3_aa: CASSESLGMVGELFF; cdr3_nt: TGTGCCAGCAGTGAATCCCTCGGGATGGTCGGGGAGCTGTTTTTT
v_call: TRBV5-6; clone_size: .; d_call: .; j_call: TRBJ2-2; cdr3_aa: CASSFTLLGRDDTGELFF; cdr3_nt: TGTGCCAGCAGCTTTACGCTACTGGGCAGGGATGACACCGGGGAGCTGTTTTTT
v_call: TRBV15; clone_size: .; d_call: TRBD1; j_call: TRBJ2-4; cdr3_aa: CATSRGGTGVRAKNIQYF; cdr3_nt: TGTGCCACCAGCAGAGGGGGCACAGGGGTACGGGCCAAAAACATTCAGTACTTC
v_call: TRBV5-1; clone_size: .; d_call: .; j_call: TRBJ2-7; cdr3_aa: CASSLDRHEQYF; cdr3_nt: TGCGCCAGCAGCTTGGACCGACACGAGCAGTACTTC
v_call: TRBV3-1/TRBV3-2; clone_size: .; d_call: TRBD1; j_call: TRBJ2-1; cdr3_aa: CASSPDRGTYNEQFF; cdr3_nt: TGTGCCAGCAGCCCAGACAGGGGGACATACAATGAGCAGTTCTTC
v_call: TRBV29-1; clone_size: few; d_call: .; j_call: TRBJ2-7; cdr3_aa: CSVEGAGRYEQYF; cdr3_nt: TGCAGCGTTGAAGGCGCCGGGAGATACGAGCAGTACTTC
v_call: TRBV7-2; clone_size: .; d_call: TRBD1; j_call: TRBJ1-2; cdr3_aa: CASSPPPGGHGYTF; cdr3_nt: TGTGCCAGCAGCCCCCCGCCAGGGGGGCATGGCTACACCTTC
v_call: TRBV5-1; clone_size: few; d_call: .; j_call: TRBJ2-1; cdr3_aa: CASSLEEVISYNEQFF; cdr3_nt: TGCGCCAGCAGCTTGGAAGAGGTAATATCCTACAATGAGCAGTTCTTC
v_call: TRBV9; clone_size: .; d_call: .; j_call: TRBJ1-1; cdr3_aa: CASSVVGASTEAFF; cdr3_nt: TGTGCCAGCAGCGTAGTGGGGGCGAGCACTGAAGCTTTCTTT
v_call: TRBV12-5; clone_size: .; d_call: .; j_call: TRBJ2-1; cdr3_aa: CASGDGGAYNEQFF; cdr3_nt: TGTGCTAGTGGCGACGGCGGAGCTTACAATGAGCAGTTCTTC
v_call: TRBV5-4; clone_size: .; d_call: .; j_call: TRBJ2-2; cdr3_aa: CASSLPLGPGTGELFF; cdr3_nt: TGTGCCAGCAGCCTCCCTCTGGGTCCGGGCACCGGGGAGCTGTTTTTT
v_call: TRBV7-3; clone_size: .; d_call: .; j_call: TRBJ2-3; cdr3_aa: CASSLNGASPDTQYF; cdr3_nt: TGTGCCAGCAGCTTAAACGGGGCTAGCCCCGATACGCAGTATTTT
v_call: TRBV5-6; clone_size: once; d_call: .; j_call: TRBJ2-2; cdr3_aa: CASSTRQVNTGELFF; cdr3_nt: TGTGCCAGCAGTACACGACAGGTTAACACCGGGGAGCTGTTTTTT
v_call: TRBV7-7; clone_size: .; d_call: TRBD2; j_call: TRBJ2-5; cdr3_aa: CASSLGGRGGTQYF; cdr3_nt: TGTGCCAGCAGCTTAGGCGGGAGGGGCGGGACCCAGTACTTC
v_call: TRBV21-1; clone_size: .; d_call: .; j_call: TRBJ1-5; cdr3_aa: CASSKTRKTGELGNQPQHF; cdr3_nt: TGTGCCAGCAGCAAAACGCGTAAAACAGGGGAATTGGGGAATCAGCCCCAGCATTTT
v_call: TRBV6-5; clone_size: .; d_call: TRBD1; j_call: TRBJ2-3; cdr3_aa: CASTQRGQVQDTQYF; cdr3_nt: TGTGCCAGCACCCAAAGGGGACAGGTTCAAGATACGCAGTATTTT
v_call: TRBV6-1; clone_size: few; d_call: TRBD1; j_call: TRBJ1-2; cdr3_aa: CASSEMRQGAGYTF; cdr3_nt: TGTGCCAGCAGTGAAATGAGACAGGGTGCGGGCTACACCTTC
v_call: TRBV29-1; clone_size: once; d_call: .; j_call: TRBJ1-1; cdr3_aa: CSVGSGAPLNTEAFF; cdr3_nt: TGCAGCGTTGGATCTGGGGCCCCTTTGAACACTGAAGCTTTCTTT
v_call: TRBV5-6; clone_size: .; d_call: .; j_call: TRBJ1-1; cdr3_aa: CASSFEGLTEAFF; cdr3_nt: TGTGCCAGCAGCTTCGAAGGGTTGACTGAAGCTTTCTTT
v_call: TRBV15; clone_size: .; d_call: .; j_call: TRBJ1-1; cdr3_aa: CATSRGVTEAFF; cdr3_nt: TGTGCCACCAGCAGAGGCGTAACTGAAGCTTTCTTT
v_call: TRBV27; clone_size: .; d_call: .; j_call: TRBJ1-2; cdr3_aa: CASSLWVTF; cdr3_nt: TGTGCCAGCAGTTTATGGGTCACCTTC
v_call: TRBV7-3; clone_size: .; d_call: TRBD2; j_call: TRBJ2-1; cdr3_aa: CASSLNPLAGGPYNEQFF; cdr3_nt: TGTGCCAGCAGCTTGAACCCCCTAGCGGGGGGTCCCTACAATGAGCAGTTCTTC
v_call: TRBV10-3; clone_size: .; d_call: .; j_call: TRBJ1-2; cdr3_aa: CAIRTPMPTTVGYGYTF; cdr3_nt: TGTGCCATCAGGACACCTATGCCGACTACGGTAGGGTATGGCTACACCTTC
v_call: TRBV7-3; clone_size: few; d_call: .; j_call: TRBJ2-1; cdr3_aa: CASSPSAGPYYNEQFF; cdr3_nt: TGTGCCAGCAGCCCTTCAGCGGGTCCATACTACAATGAGCAGTTCTTC
v_call: TRBV7-3; clone_size: once; d_call: .; j_call: TRBJ2-7; cdr3_aa: CASSLEGQSAYEQYF; cdr3_nt: TGTGCCAGCAGCTTGGAGGGACAGTCCGCCTACGAGCAGTACTTC
v_call: TRBV29-1; clone_size: .; d_call: .; j_call: TRBJ2-5; cdr3_aa: CSVGKGTSPQETQYF; cdr3_nt: TGCAGCGTTGGGAAAGGTACTAGCCCCCAAGAGACCCAGTACTTC